The TCR beta chain under discussion was sequenced for a study of response to subunit inactivated influenza vaccine. Overall study findings and caveats: It was the authors' suggestion that each seasonal influenza vaccination recruits few new T cells.

This clonotype has a handful of counts. The antigen is undetermined. TCRdb ran MiXCR on the RT-PCR reads and lists one entry per CDR3 protein. In the table there are 600,000 to 700,000 distinct CDR3 sequences, 11% to 15% of which are singletons. The source was PBMCs from blood, collected 14 to 15 days before vaccination. The sequence was obtained from a man in his fifties or sixties who received an inactivated influenza vaccine.

CDR3 in amino acids: CASSREPNEKLFF. CDR3 DNA: TGCGCCAGCAGCCGAGAGCCTAATGAAAAACTGTTTTTT. This chain connects TRBV5-1 to TRBJ1-4; D unclear. With 4 bases removed from V and 3 bases from J, the gap between germline ends came to 7 bases. Germline assignment: CDR1 SGHRS and CDR2 YFSETQ. The CDR3 totals 13 residues.